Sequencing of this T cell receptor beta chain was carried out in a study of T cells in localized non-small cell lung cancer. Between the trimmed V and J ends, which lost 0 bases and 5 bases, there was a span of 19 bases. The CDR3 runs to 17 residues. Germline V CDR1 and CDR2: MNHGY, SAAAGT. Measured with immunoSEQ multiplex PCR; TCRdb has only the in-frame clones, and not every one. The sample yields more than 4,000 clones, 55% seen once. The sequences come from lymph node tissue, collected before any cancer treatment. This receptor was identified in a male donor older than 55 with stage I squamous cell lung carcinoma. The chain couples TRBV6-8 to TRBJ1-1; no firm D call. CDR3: CASSYSMGAAENTEAFF. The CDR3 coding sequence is TGTGCCAGCAGTTACTCGATGGGTGCGGCAGAGAATACTGAAGCTTTCTTT.